The subject of this entry is one TCR beta chain. The target antigen is unknown. The CDR3 is 16 amino acids. V gave up 4 bases and J gave up 2 bases; unmatched junction bases: 4. CDR1 SGHTA and CDR2 FQGNSA come from the germline V gene. This sample is part of a study of beta chain features in type 1 diabetes. Expressed TCRB transcripts were sequenced because the entire RNA isolate underwent reverse transcription. Here immunoSEQ multiplex PCR was the method, and the copy in TCRdb shows in-frame clones only, minus some. Found here are roughly 450,000 clones, around 14% of them singletons; the top ten hold roughly 0.04%. Every participating donor gave one draw, a heparinised blood sample averaging about 100 mL. Isolation of CD4+ naive, central memory, regulatory and stem cell-like memory cells was achieved by sorting via CD45RO/CCR7/CD25/CD127/CD95/CD27. Notes on the study in general: The influence of HLA type on TCRB rearrangement stayed undetermined. Type 1 diabetes patients showed a moderate but significant shortening of TCRB CDR3s in all four CD4+ subsets.

The sequence came from a young man in good health. Sequencing was performed on naive CD4+ T cells from blood. This rearrangement joins TRBV7-2 to TRBJ2-5; TRBD2 matches 13 bases. DNA of the CDR3: TGTGCCAGCAGCTCGGAGGGACTAGCGGGGCAAGAGACCCAGTACTTC. It is translated as CASSSEGLAGQETQYF.